These 28 T cell receptor beta chains were all obtained from the same sample, sequenced in a study of molecular identifiers for immune sequencing clone quantification. TCRdb recomputed calls from the PCR reads with MiXCR, one row per CDR3 protein. The sample shows about 640,000 distinct CDR3 sequences, nearly 20% of them seen only once. Material: naive CD8+ T cells from blood, with Jurkat cell RNA spiked in. As to subset: FACS-sorted CD8+CD4-CCR7+CD45RA+ naive T cells. The receptors were sampled from a human donor in good health. Some libraries in this study had Jurkat cell RNA spiked in.

Notes on this clonotype: A much larger clone lies a single base off, so this may be a read error. The chain has TRBV6-2 or TRBV6-3 and TRBJ2-1, with D hard to call. CDR3 length equals 15 residues. Germline assignment: CDR1 MNHEY and CDR2 SVGEGT. The CDR3 is CASSYPAGSYDEQFF. The CDR3 nucleotides read TGTGCCAGCAGTTATCCCGCTGGCTCCTACGATGAGCAGTTCTTC.

On this clonotype: A much larger clone sits a single nucleotide away, making a read error possible. The V gene is TRBV19, the J gene TRBJ2-7, with D possibly called TRBD1 or TRBD2 (5 bases each). V lost 8 bases and J 2 bases, leaving 13 bases between the germline ends. Germline-derived CDR1 and CDR2 are LNHDA and SQIVND (reference sequence). The CDR3 is 13 amino acids. The CDR3 coding sequence is TGTGCCAGTGAGTACGGGGCGGCCTACGAGCAGTACTTC. This encodes CASEYGAAYEQYF.

The chain joins TRBV19 to TRBJ2-1; the D is unclear. The CDR3 is made up of 14 amino acids. Trimming took 4 bases from V and 6 from J, leaving 13 bases between them. The germline gives CDR1 LNHDA, CDR2 SQIVND (reference sequence). Here the CDR3 DNA reads TGTGCCAGTAGTACCCTTGGGGAAGCCAATGAGCAGTTCTTC. This translates into CASSTLGEANEQFF.

The table lists this clonotype with many counts. CDR3 nucleotides: TGTGCCAGCAGTTTCACAGGGGCCTACGAGCAGTACTTC. Translation: CASSFTGAYEQYF. The gene calls are TRBV6-5 and TRBJ2-7; TRBD1 matches 7 bases. Per germline, CDR1 MNHEY and CDR2 SVGAGI. V lost 4 bases, J lost 2 bases, and 2 bases stayed unmatched. The CDR3 covers 13 residues.

This clonotype was seen at least ten times. The chain is built from TRBV7-2 and TRBJ2-7; TRBD2 matches at 9 bases. This CDR3 comprises 15 residues. The V and J ends lost 2 bases and 7 bases, in that order; junction bases with no gene match: 9. Germline CDR1 and CDR2: SGHTA and FQGNSA. The CDR3 reads CASSLNSGSPGEQYF. The CDR3, as DNA: TGTGCCAGCAGCTTAAATAGCGGGAGCCCGGGGGAGCAGTACTTC.

This clonotype has ten or more counts. This chain links TRBV25-1 with TRBJ1-3; no firm D call. The CDR3 runs to 14 residues. Trimming pared 1 base from V and 0 bases from J, leaving 4 bases between. Germline CDR1 reads MGHDK; CDR2 reads SYGVNS. CDR3 DNA: TGTGCCAGCAGTGAATCTGGCTCTGGAAACACCATATATTTT. It yields the protein CASSESGSGNTIYF. The full variable domain, its missing parts supplied by reference TRBV25-1 and TRBJ1-3, is EADIYQTPRYLVIGTGKKITLECSQTMGHDKMYWYQQDPGMELHLIHYSYGVNSTEKGDLSSESTVSRIRTEHFPLTLESARPSHTSQYLCASSESGSGNTIYFGEGSWLTVV.

This sequence joins TRBV30 and TRBJ2-1; 9 bases fit TRBD2. The CDR3 is made up of 20 amino acids. Trimming removed 0 bases from V and 2 bases from J; junction bases left unmatched: 17. The germline V gene has CDR1 GTSNPN and CDR2 SVGIG (reference sequence). The CDR3 protein is CAWSVGDPIIAGAPYNEQFF. The CDR3 nucleotides are TGTGCCTGGAGTGTAGGGGACCCGATTATAGCGGGGGCACCCTACAATGAGCAGTTCTTC.

The chain uses TRBV6-5 and TRBJ1-5; 7 bases match TRBD1. After removal of 9 bases from V and 4 bases from J, the junction contained 6 bases not matched to a gene. The CDR3 is 13 amino acids. Germline V lookup: CDR1 MNHEY, CDR2 SVGAGI. The CDR3 region has the DNA TGTGCCAGTGGACAGGCGCGGAATCAGCCCCAGCATTTT. This encodes CASGQARNQPQHF.

This clonotype was seen at least ten times. The chain joins TRBV4-1 to TRBJ2-5; 10 positions agree with TRBD2. Germline values: CDR1 MGHRA, CDR2 YSYEKL. The CDR3 is 15 residues long. V shed 5 bases, J shed 4 bases, and the junction held 7 bases outside the gene matches. The CDR3 bases are TGCGCCAGCAGCTATATAGCGGGGGGACGAGAGACCCAGTACTTC. It specifies CASSYIAGGRETQYF.

This clonotype showed up many times. The J gene is TRBJ2-1, the V gene TRBV19; D gene uncertain. The CDR3 runs 14 residues. V lost 5 bases and J lost 5, with 13 bases in between. From germline, CDR1 is LNHDA and CDR2 SQIVND (reference sequence). CDR3 DNA sequence: TGTGCCAGTAGTTTCGGCCAGCGAAACAATGAGCAGTTCTTC. It encodes CASSFGQRNNEQFF. The full variable domain, with the rest looked up from reference TRBV19 and TRBJ2-1, is DGGITQSPKYLFRKEGQNVTLSCEQNLNHDAMYWYRQDPGQGLRLIYYSQIVNDFQKGDIAEGYSVSREKKESFPLTVTSAQKNPTAFYLCASSFGQRNNEQFFGPGTRLTVL.

About this clonotype itself: A much larger clone lies a single base off, so this may be a read error. V gene TRBV3-1 combines with J gene TRBJ2-3; 9 bases are shared with TRBD1. The length of the CDR3 is 17 residues. V dropped 4 bases and J dropped 3; count of bases not matched to a gene: 11. The germline V gene has CDR1 LGHDT and CDR2 YNNKEL (reference sequence). The CDR3 nucleotides are TGTGCCAGCAGCCGCTACAGGGGGCAGGGGTCTACAGATACGCAGTATTTT. Translating gives CASSRYRGQGSTDTQYF.

This clonotype was seen repeatedly, ten times or more. The chain carries TRBV4-1 and TRBJ1-1; no firm D call. With 1 base removed from V and 12 bases from J, the gap between germline ends came to 12 bases. The CDR3 spans 12 residues. CDR1 and CDR2 from the germline V gene are MGHRA and YSYEKL. The CDR3 spells CASSQGTLVTFF. The CDR3 nucleotides read TGCGCCAGCAGCCAAGGGACTCTGGTAACTTTCTTT.

This clonotype has at least ten counts. The CDR3 loop is CSAIAVSTEAFF. The CDR3 region has the DNA TGCAGTGCTATCGCAGTTTCGACTGAAGCTTTCTTT. V usage is TRBV20-1 and J usage is TRBJ1-1; no clear D. The germline CDR1 and CDR2 sequences are DFQATT and SNEGSKA (reference sequence). The CDR3 loop spans 12 amino acids. Trimming removed 4 bases at V and 5 bases at J, with 11 bases between.

This clonotype was counted many times. The gene calls are TRBV9 and TRBJ1-3; 7 bases agree with TRBD1. CDR3 length: 15 amino acids. Per germline, CDR1 SGDLS and CDR2 YYNGEE. The ends lost 0 bases at V and 3 bases at J; junction bases unmatched: 3. The chain's CDR3 is CASSVGTGSGNTIYF. CDR3 DNA: TGTGCCAGCAGCGTAGGGACAGGTAGTGGAAACACCATATATTTT.

This clonotype was seen many times. The rearrangement joins TRBV28 to TRBJ1-1; TRBD1 matches 7 bases. The V gene end was trimmed by 1 base and the J gene end by 4 bases; junction bases not matched to a gene: 6. Germline V gene lookup returns CDR1 MDHEN and CDR2 SYDVKM. The CDR3 has 15 residues. The chain's CDR3 is CASSLSQGGGTEAFF. CDR3 in DNA: TGTGCCAGCAGTTTATCCCAGGGGGGTGGCACTGAAGCTTTCTTT.

This clonotype was seen repeatedly, ten times or more. This chain joins TRBV28 and TRBJ1-2; 9 bases line up with TRBD1. CDR1 is MDHEN, CDR2 SYDVKM, per germline. This CDR3 is 14 amino acids long. Trimming at V came to 5 bases and at J to 6 bases, leaving 7 bases not matched to a gene. The CDR3 DNA follows: TGTGCCAGCAGTCTTCTGGGACAGGGCAATGGCTACACCTTC. Protein product: CASSLLGQGNGYTF.

In this sample, this clonotype turned up many times. V is TRBV4-1 and J is TRBJ2-5, with 11 bases identical to TRBD2. Germline-derived CDR1 and CDR2 are MGHRA and YSYEKL. Losses at the gene ends were 4 bases for V and 0 bases for J; bases not matched to a gene: 10. The CDR3 extends over 18 amino acids. The chain's CDR3 is CASSRDLAGGFHQETQYF. DNA for the CDR3: TGCGCCAGCAGCCGAGACTTAGCGGGGGGGTTTCACCAAGAGACCCAGTACTTC.

In regard to this clonotype: It may be a read error: a sequence one base away is much more abundant. Here the CDR3 DNA reads TGTGCCAGCAGCGTAGTTGCCGGGGGGCTGTTTTTT. This sequence encodes CASSVVAGGLFF. The chain employs TRBV9 and TRBJ2-2; a possible D gene is TRBD2 (6 bases). The CDR3 length is 12 residues. Per germline, CDR1 SGDLS and CDR2 YYNGEE.

The chain carries TRBV7-9 and TRBJ2-1; D call uncertain. Germline assignment: CDR1 SEHNR and CDR2 FQNEAQ (reference sequence). V was pared by 2 bases and J by 7 bases, with 15 bases between. The CDR3 totals 15 residues. The DNA of the CDR3 is TGTGCCAGCAGCTTATTCGACCGAGCAGATAATGAGCAGTTCTTC. It yields the protein CASSLFDRADNEQFF.

This clonotype has at least ten counts. The chain is built from TRBV5-1 and TRBJ2-7; 7 positions agree with TRBD2. The CDR3 is made up of 15 amino acids. Germline-derived CDR1 and CDR2 are SGHRS and YFSETQ. V gave up 7 bases and J gave up 4 bases; unmatched junction bases: 14. CDR3 loop: CASFDSGGSDYEQYF. The CDR3 nucleotides are TGCGCCAGCTTTGATTCTGGCGGGAGTGATTACGAGCAGTACTTC.

This clonotype was counted at least ten times. The chain carries TRBV5-1 and TRBJ2-3, with 10 bases aligning to TRBD2. J gave up 2 bases and V 0 bases, and 3 bases lay outside the gene matches. CDR1 and CDR2 from the germline V gene are SGHRS and YFSETQ. There are 16 residues in the CDR3. Here the CDR3 DNA reads TGCGCCAGCAGCTTGGCCACTAGCGGGGCCACAGATACGCAGTATTTT. Translating gives CASSLATSGATDTQYF.

This chain uses TRBV27 with TRBJ1-1; D might be TRBD1 (5 bases). CDR1 and CDR2 from the germline V gene are MNHEY and SMNVEV (reference sequence). The CDR3 totals 14 residues. Trimming left V 1 base short and J 1 base short, with 7 bases between. The CDR3 nucleotides read TGTGCCAGCAGTTTATGGGGGGGGAACACTGAAGCTTTCTTT. Amino acid sequence: CASSLWGGNTEAFF.

Ten or more counts support this clonotype. A junction boundary mismatches the germline segment, possibly from a read error. This sequence joins TRBV27 and TRBJ2-5; the match to TRBD2 covers 10 bases. The CDR3 has 15 residues. The germline V gene has CDR1 MNHEY and CDR2 SMNVEV (reference sequence). CDR3 nucleotides: TGTGCCAGCCGTTTACTAGCGGGGTACCAAGAGACCCAGTACTTC. It codes for CASRLLAGYQETQYF.

V and J are TRBV2 and TRBJ2-1; 9 bases map to TRBD1. Germline values: CDR1 SNHLY, CDR2 FYNNEI. After removal of 5 bases from V and 6 bases from J, the junction contained 5 bases not matched to a gene. There are 14 residues in the CDR3. CDR3 DNA sequence: TGTGCCAGCAGTAACCCGACAGGGGGCAATGAGCAGTTCTTC. Its translation: CASSNPTGGNEQFF. Filled out from reference TRBV2 and TRBJ2-1, the complete variable domain reads EPEVTQTPSHQVTQMGQEVILRCVPISNHLYFYWYRQILGQKVEFLVSFYNNEISEKSEIFDDQFSVERPDGSNFTLKIRSTKLEDSAMYFCASSNPTGGNEQFFGPGTRLTVL.

The chain is built from TRBV20-1 and TRBJ2-1; D is tentatively TRBD1 or TRBD2 (5 bases each). Per germline, CDR1 DFQATT and CDR2 SNEGSKA (reference sequence). CDR3 size: 13 residues. V was shortened by 2 bases and J by 6 bases, with 11 bases between the two germline ends. In nucleotides, the CDR3 is TGCAGTGCTAGATGGGAGAGGGGCAATGAGCAGTTCTTC. Encoded protein: CSARWERGNEQFF.

V and J are TRBV20-1 and TRBJ2-7; tentative D call: TRBD1 (6 bases). The V end lost 5 bases, the J end lost 5 bases, and 22 bases lay between the germline ends. This CDR3 is 15 amino acids long. CDR1 is DFQATT and CDR2 is SNEGSKA in the germline V gene (reference sequence). CDR3 sequence: CSASQTGHSGDEQYF. Here the CDR3 DNA reads TGCAGTGCTTCGCAAACGGGACACTCAGGAGACGAGCAGTACTTC.

This clonotype showed up many times. The chain links TRBV29-1 to TRBJ2-5, with D perhaps matching TRBD2 (7 bases). V lost 2 bases, J lost 5 bases, and 18 bases lay in between. There are 15 residues in the CDR3. Germline values: CDR1 SQVTM, CDR2 ANQGSEA. In DNA, the CDR3 is TGCAGCGTTGAAAGGGAGGGACACCAAGGGGAGACCCAGTACTTC. Translation: CSVEREGHQGETQYF.

The sample holds a few counts of this clonotype. The chain employs TRBV30 and TRBJ2-7; no firm D call. Trimming took 0 bases from V and 1 from J, leaving 13 bases between them. Germline V gene data show CDR1 as GTSNPN and CDR2 as SVGIG (reference sequence). The CDR3 runs 15 residues. The CDR3 DNA reads as TGTGCCTGGAGTGTATGGATTGGCCGTTCCTACGAGCAGTACTTC. Amino acids: CAWSVWIGRSYEQYF. Variable domain in full (rest from reference TRBV30 and TRBJ2-7): SQTIHQWPATLVQPVGSPLSLECTVEGTSNPNLYWYRQAAGRGLQLLFYSVGIGQISSEVPQNLSASRPQDRQFILSSKKLLLSDSGFYLCAWSVWIGRSYEQYFGPGTRLTVT.